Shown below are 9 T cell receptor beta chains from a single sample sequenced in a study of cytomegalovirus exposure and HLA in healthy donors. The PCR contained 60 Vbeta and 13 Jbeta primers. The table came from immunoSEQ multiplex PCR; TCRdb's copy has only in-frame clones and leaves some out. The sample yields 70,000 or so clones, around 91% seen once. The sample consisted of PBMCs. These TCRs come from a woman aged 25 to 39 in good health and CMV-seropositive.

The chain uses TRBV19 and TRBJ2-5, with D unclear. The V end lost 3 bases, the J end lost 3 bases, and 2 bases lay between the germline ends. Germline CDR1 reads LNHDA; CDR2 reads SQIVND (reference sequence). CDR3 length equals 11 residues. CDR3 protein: CASSIKETQYF. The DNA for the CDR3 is TGTGCCAGTAGTATCAAAGAGACCCAGTACTTC.

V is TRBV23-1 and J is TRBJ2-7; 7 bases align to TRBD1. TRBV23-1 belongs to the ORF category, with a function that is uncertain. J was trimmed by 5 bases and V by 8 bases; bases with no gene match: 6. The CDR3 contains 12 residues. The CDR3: CASGSDRDEQYF. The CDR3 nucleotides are TGCGCCAGCGGTTCCGACAGGGACGAGCAGTACTTC.

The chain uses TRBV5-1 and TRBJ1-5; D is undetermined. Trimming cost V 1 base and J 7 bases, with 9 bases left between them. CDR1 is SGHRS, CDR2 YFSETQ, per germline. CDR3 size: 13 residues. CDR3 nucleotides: TGCGCCAGCAGCTTGTCCGGGAACCAGCCCCAGCATTTT. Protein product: CASSLSGNQPQHF.

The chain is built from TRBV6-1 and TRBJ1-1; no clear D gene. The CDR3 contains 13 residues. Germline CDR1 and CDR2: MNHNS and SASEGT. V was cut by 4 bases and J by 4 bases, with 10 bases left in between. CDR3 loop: CASSATGSTEAFF. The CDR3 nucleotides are TGTGCCAGCAGTGCAACGGGGTCCACTGAAGCTTTCTTT.

The CDR3 nucleotides are TGCAGCGTTGGTCCTTTAGCCAAAAACATTCAGTACTTC. Translation gives CSVGPLAKNIQYF. The chain uses TRBV29-1 and TRBJ2-4; D gene unclear. This CDR3 spans 13 amino acids. The germline gives CDR1 SQVTM, CDR2 ANQGSEA. Trimming removed 4 bases from V and 0 bases from J, with 7 bases in between.

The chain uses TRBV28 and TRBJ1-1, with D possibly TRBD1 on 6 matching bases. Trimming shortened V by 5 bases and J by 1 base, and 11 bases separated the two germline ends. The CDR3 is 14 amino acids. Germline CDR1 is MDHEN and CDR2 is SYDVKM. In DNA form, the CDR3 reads TGTGCCAGCAGTCCCACAGGGACGAACACTGAAGCTTTCTTT. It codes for CASSPTGTNTEAFF.

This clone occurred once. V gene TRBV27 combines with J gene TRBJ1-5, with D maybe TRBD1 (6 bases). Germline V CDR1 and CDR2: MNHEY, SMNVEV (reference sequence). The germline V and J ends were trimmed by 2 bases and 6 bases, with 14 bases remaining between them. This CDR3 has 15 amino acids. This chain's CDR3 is CASSLGSQGGQPQHF. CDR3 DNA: TGTGCCAGCAGTTTAGGGTCACAGGGTGGTCAGCCCCAGCATTTT.

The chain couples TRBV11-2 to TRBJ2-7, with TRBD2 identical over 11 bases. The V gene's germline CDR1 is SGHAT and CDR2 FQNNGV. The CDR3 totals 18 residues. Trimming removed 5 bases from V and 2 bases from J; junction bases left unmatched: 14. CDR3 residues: CASSRPTSGTTPTYEQYF. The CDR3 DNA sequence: TGTGCCAGCAGCCGCCCGACTAGCGGGACTACACCCACCTACGAGCAGTACTTC. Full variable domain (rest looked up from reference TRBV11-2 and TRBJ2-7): EAGVAQSPRYKIIEKRQSVAFWCNPISGHATLYWYQQILGQGPKLLIQFQNNGVVDDSQLPKDRFSAERLKGVDSTLKIQPAKLEDSAVYLCASSRPTSGTTPTYEQYFGPGTRLTVT.

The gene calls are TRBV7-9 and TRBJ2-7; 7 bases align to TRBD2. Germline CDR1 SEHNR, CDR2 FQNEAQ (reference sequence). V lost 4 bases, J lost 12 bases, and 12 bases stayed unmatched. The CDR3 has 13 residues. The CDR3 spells CASSSPGGEPSYF. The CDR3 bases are TGTGCCAGCAGCTCGCCTGGGGGGGAACCTTCGTACTTC.